A selection of T cell receptor beta chains follows, all from one sample in a study of CD8 T cells in Susac syndrome. TCRdb processed the immunoSEQ multiplex PCR reads anew with MiXCR; each CDR3 protein has one entry. The sample holds some 150,000 distinct CDR3 sequences, 95% seen once. The sample taken for sequencing was CD4+ T cells from PBMCs. The receptors originated from a human donor with Susac syndrome. Each CDR3 is given with its conserved first and last residue. A D gene is named only where the DNA matches it firmly. The size of a clone is reported for some rows only, either as once, few or many, or as a class for expanded clones.

v_gene	abundance	d_gene	j_gene	CDR3aa	CDR3nt
TRBV2	.	.	TRBJ1-6	CASRDTGLYNSPLHF	TGTGCCAGCAGGGACACAGGGTTGTATAATTCACCCCTCCACTTT
TRBV20-1	.	.	TRBJ1-6	CSARDSTASTFDWGSPLHF	TGCAGTGCTAGAGATTCGACAGCCTCAACCTTCGATTGGGGTTCACCCCTCCACTTT
TRBV7-9	.	.	TRBJ1-1	CASTYTGGRNTEAFF	TGTGCCAGCACCTACACCGGGGGGAGAAACACTGAAGCTTTCTTT
TRBV4-3	.	.	TRBJ1-2	CASSHSDADYGYTF	TGCGCCAGCAGCCATTCGGACGCAGACTATGGCTACACCTTC
TRBV20-1	.	TRBD2	TRBJ2-1	CSAREGLAGGQDEQFF	TGCAGTGCTAGAGAGGGACTAGCGGGAGGGCAAGATGAGCAGTTCTTC
TRBV4-1	.	.	TRBJ1-5	CASSLVSNQPQHF	TGCGCCAGCAGCCTCGTCAGCAATCAGCCCCAGCATTTT
TRBV20-1	.	TRBD2	TRBJ2-5	CSATAGWGETQYF	TGCAGTGCCACAGCGGGATGGGGAGAGACCCAGTACTTC
TRBV5-1	.	TRBD2	TRBJ2-1	CASSFLAGGRGEQFF	TGCGCCAGCAGCTTCCTAGCGGGGGGCCGAGGTGAGCAGTTCTTC
TRBV7-8	once	TRBD1	TRBJ1-2	CASTIQGSYGYTF	TGTGCCAGCACCATACAGGGGTCCTATGGCTACACCTTC
TRBV20-1	.	TRBD2	TRBJ2-1	CSARAGTSGNEQFF	TGCAGTGCTAGAGCGGGGACTAGCGGCAATGAGCAGTTCTTC
TRBV7-9	.	TRBD1	TRBJ2-7	CASSSHRTGLYEQYF	TGTGCCAGCAGCTCTCACAGGACAGGCCTCTACGAGCAGTACTTC
TRBV10-3	once	.	TRBJ1-6	CAIRGANSPLHF	TGTGCCATCAGAGGAGCTAATTCACCCCTCCACTTT
TRBV7-8	.	.	TRBJ2-2	CASSLVMGGELFF	TGTGCCAGCAGCTTAGTTATGGGCGGGGAGCTGTTTTTT
TRBV10-3	.	.	TRBJ2-1	CATAQGTYNEQFF	TGTGCCACAGCGCAGGGGACCTACAATGAGCAGTTCTTC
TRBV18	.	.	TRBJ2-7	CASSPARYEQYF	TGTGCCAGCTCACCGGCGAGGTACGAGCAGTACTTC
TRBV20-1	.	.	TRBJ1-4	CSARGYGTTNEKLFF	TGCAGTGCTAGAGGGTACGGGACAACTAATGAAAAACTGTTTTTT
TRBV4-1	.	TRBD1	TRBJ2-7	CASSQERDRELRSAYF	TGCGCCAGCAGCCAAGAGAGGGACAGGGAGCTTCGGTCGGCGTACTTC
TRBV7-8	.	.	TRBJ2-3	CASSFSRSGSTDTQYF	TGTGCCAGCAGCTTCAGCAGGAGCGGGAGCACAGATACGCAGTATTTT
TRBV28	.	TRBD2	TRBJ2-7	CASSSIRRETDEQYF	TGTGCCAGCAGTTCCATTCGGCGGGAGACGGACGAGCAGTACTTC
TRBV4-2	.	.	TRBJ1-2	CASSLAGGARGYTF	TGTGCCAGCAGTTTGGCGGGGGGGGCACGAGGCTACACCTTC
TRBV5-6	.	.	TRBJ1-4	CASSLGSLDEKLFF	TGTGCCAGCAGCTTGGGCAGTTTGGACGAAAAACTGTTTTTT
TRBV20-1	.	.	TRBJ1-2	CSATGEAYGYTF	TGCAGTGCTACAGGGGAGGCCTATGGCTACACCTTC
TRBV30	once	.	TRBJ2-3	CAWSAKAEDTQYF	TGTGCCTGGAGTGCTAAGGCTGAAGATACGCAGTATTTT
TRBV19	.	TRBD1	TRBJ2-1	CASSVLRGTGSYNEQFF	TGTGCCAGTAGTGTACTCAGGGGGACAGGCTCCTACAATGAGCAGTTCTTC
TRBV24-1	.	.	TRBJ2-1	CATSDFPSNEQFF	TGTGCCACCAGTGATTTTCCTAGCAATGAGCAGTTCTTC
TRBV20-1	.	.	TRBJ1-1	CSAEDTNTEAFF	TGCAGTGCTGAGGATACGAACACTGAAGCTTTCTTT
TRBV30	.	.	TRBJ2-7	CAWTPRKLDEQYF	TGTGCCTGGACCCCCAGGAAACTGGACGAGCAGTACTTC
TRBV7-2	.	.	TRBJ2-7	CASSHGTFTEQYF	TGTGCCAGCAGCCACGGGACTTTCACCGAGCAGTACTTC
TRBV25-1	.	TRBD1	TRBJ2-3	CASKRGTGVSDTQYF	TGTGCCAGCAAGAGAGGGACAGGGGTTTCAGATACGCAGTATTTT
TRBV7-9	.	.	TRBJ2-3	CASSQRRGMSTDTQYF	TGTGCCAGCAGCCAACGAAGGGGTATGAGCACAGATACGCAGTATTTT
TRBV15	once	TRBD2	TRBJ2-3	CATSIGTSGRSRTDTQYF	TGTGCCACCAGCATCGGGACTAGCGGGAGATCTCGCACAGATACGCAGTATTTT
TRBV20-1	.	.	TRBJ1-5	CSALDLNQPQHF	TGCAGTGCCCTGGACCTAAATCAGCCCCAGCATTTT
TRBV9	.	TRBD1	TRBJ2-4	CASSVGTGANIQYF	TGTGCCAGCAGCGTAGGGACAGGGGCAAACATTCAGTACTTC
TRBV5-1	.	.	TRBJ2-5	CASSLSGTKETQYF	TGCGCCAGCAGCTTGTCAGGGACCAAAGAGACCCAGTACTTC
TRBV9	.	.	TRBJ1-1	CASSGPYGDTEAFF	TGTGCCAGCAGCGGACCGTACGGGGACACTGAAGCTTTCTTT
TRBV25-1	.	.	TRBJ2-1	CASSGEVLAEQFF	TGTGCCAGCAGTGGCGAGGTCCTAGCTGAGCAGTTCTTC
TRBV4-1	.	.	TRBJ2-5	CASSQAIRGETQYF	TGCGCCAGCAGCCAAGCCATCAGGGGAGAGACCCAGTACTTC
TRBV28	.	.	TRBJ1-4	CASSFRAEKLFF	TGTGCCAGCAGTTTTCGCGCCGAAAAACTGTTTTTT
TRBV12-3/TRBV12-4	.	TRBD1	TRBJ2-3	CASSSNRGDTQYF	TGTGCCAGCAGCTCTAACAGGGGCGATACGCAGTATTTT
TRBV30	.	.	TRBJ2-7	CAWKLQASSYEQYF	TGTGCCTGGAAGCTACAGGCCAGCTCCTACGAGCAGTACTTC
TRBV5-4	.	.	TRBJ1-1	CASSFSLGRPTEAFF	TGTGCCAGCAGCTTTTCCTTGGGCCGTCCCACTGAAGCTTTCTTT
TRBV30	.	.	TRBJ1-2	CAWISLRANYGYTF	TGTGCCTGGATCTCTTTGCGAGCTAACTATGGCTACACCTTC
TRBV4-1	.	.	TRBJ2-5	CASSQLQGGGLPQYF	TGCGCCAGCAGCCAACTACAGGGCGGTGGGCTTCCCCAGTACTTC
TRBV3-1	.	TRBD2	TRBJ2-3	CASSPIAGGPSDTQYF	TGTGCCAGCAGCCCTATAGCGGGAGGGCCCTCAGATACGCAGTATTTT
TRBV5-1	.	.	TRBJ1-1	CASSFPDWNTEAFF	TGCGCCAGCAGCTTCCCCGACTGGAACACTGAAGCTTTCTTT
TRBV30	.	.	TRBJ2-2	CAWSVGRVSGELFF	TGTGCCTGGAGTGTAGGACGGGTCTCCGGGGAGCTGTTTTTT
TRBV4-3	once	.	TRBJ2-1	CASSQDPFPEQFF	TGCGCCAGCAGCCAAGACCCTTTTCCTGAGCAGTTCTTC
TRBV20-1	.	.	TRBJ2-1	CSAISSSYNEQFF	TGCAGTGCTATTTCTAGCTCCTACAATGAGCAGTTCTTC
TRBV28	.	.	TRBJ1-2	CASSRNSNYGYTF	TGTGCCAGCAGCCGTAACAGCAACTATGGCTACACCTTC
TRBV4-1	.	.	TRBJ1-4	CASSHRTRMATNEKLFF	TGCGCCAGCAGCCACAGGACAAGGATGGCAACTAATGAAAAACTGTTTTTT
TRBV24-1	.	TRBD2	TRBJ2-1	CATSDIGASGGEQFF	TGTGCCACCAGTGATATTGGGGCCTCGGGGGGTGAGCAGTTCTTC
TRBV4-2	.	TRBD2	TRBJ2-1	CASSLGGGEAYNEQFF	TGTGCCAGCAGCCTGGGGGGGGGAGAGGCATACAATGAGCAGTTCTTC
TRBV12-3/TRBV12-4	.	TRBD1	TRBJ1-2	CASSPDRDSKHTF	TGTGCCAGCAGTCCCGACCGGGACAGCAAGCACACCTTC
TRBV15	.	TRBD1	TRBJ1-2	CATSPRGGGYGYTF	TGTGCCACCAGCCCTAGAGGGGGCGGATATGGCTACACCTTC